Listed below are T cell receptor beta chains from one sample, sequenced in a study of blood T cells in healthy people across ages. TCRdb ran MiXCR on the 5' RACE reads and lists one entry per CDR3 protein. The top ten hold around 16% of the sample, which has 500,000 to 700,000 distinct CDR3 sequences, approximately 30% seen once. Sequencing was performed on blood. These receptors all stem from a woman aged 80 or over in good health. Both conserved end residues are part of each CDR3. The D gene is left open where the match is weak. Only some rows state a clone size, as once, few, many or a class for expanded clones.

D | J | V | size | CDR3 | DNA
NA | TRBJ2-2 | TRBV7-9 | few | CASRDQLGAGELFF | TGTGCCAGCAGGGACCAGCTAGGAGCCGGGGAGCTGTTTTTT
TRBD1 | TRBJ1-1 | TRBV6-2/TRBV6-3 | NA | CASSRRAGGTEAFF | TGTGCCAGCAGTCGTCGGGCAGGGGGCACTGAAGCTTTCTTT
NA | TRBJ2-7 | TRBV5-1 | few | CASSFKAADNEQYF | TGCGCCAGCAGCTTTAAAGCGGCTGACAATGAGCAGTACTTC
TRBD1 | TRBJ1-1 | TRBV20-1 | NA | CSARPWTGRNIEAFF | TGCAGTGCTAGACCTTGGACAGGGCGGAACATTGAAGCTTTCTTT
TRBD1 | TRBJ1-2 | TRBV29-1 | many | CSVEGQGARGYTF | TGCAGCGTTGAAGGGCAGGGGGCGCGAGGCTACACCTTC
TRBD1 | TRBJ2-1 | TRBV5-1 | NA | CASSQGDRQNEQFF | TGCGCCAGCAGCCAAGGGGACAGGCAAAATGAGCAGTTCTTC
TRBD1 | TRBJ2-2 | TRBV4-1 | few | CASSQDIQGASSGELFF | TGCGCCAGCAGCCAAGATATTCAGGGGGCGTCTTCCGGGGAGCTGTTTTTT
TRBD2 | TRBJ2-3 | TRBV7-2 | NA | CASSFRVASGSDTQYF | TGTGCCAGCAGCTTCCGGGTGGCTAGCGGGAGCGATACGCAGTATTTT
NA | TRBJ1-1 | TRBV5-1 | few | CASSLAKTNTEAFF | TGCGCCAGCAGCTTGGCGAAAACGAACACTGAAGCTTTCTTT
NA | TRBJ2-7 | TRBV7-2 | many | CASSLVRGTYEQYF | TGTGCCAGCAGCTTAGTTCGGGGGACCTACGAGCAGTACTTC
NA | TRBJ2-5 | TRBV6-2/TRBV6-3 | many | CASSYFIVFRNSVGTGPGETQYF | TGTGCCAGCAGTTATTTTATCGTTTTCCGCAACTCGGTCGGCACAGGTCCTGGTGAGACCCAGTACTTC
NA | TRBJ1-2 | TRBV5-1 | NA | CASSLSSGVNYGYTF | TGCGCCAGCAGCCTATCAAGTGGGGTTAACTATGGCTACACCTTC
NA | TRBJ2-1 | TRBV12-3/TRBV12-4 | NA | CASSLFGQSSYNEQFF | TGTGCCAGCAGTTTATTCGGGCAAAGCTCCTACAATGAGCAGTTCTTC
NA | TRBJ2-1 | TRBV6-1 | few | CASSQSLGAYNEQFF | TGTGCCAGCTCACAATCCCTGGGGGCCTACAATGAGCAGTTCTTC
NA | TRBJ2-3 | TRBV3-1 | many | CASSPVGARDTQYF | TGTGCCAGCAGCCCCGTAGGGGCCAGAGATACGCAGTATTTT
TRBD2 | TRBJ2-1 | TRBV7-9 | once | CASSLGGGLGRNEQFF | TGTGCCAGCAGCTTAGGAGGGGGACTAGGGCGGAATGAGCAGTTCTTC
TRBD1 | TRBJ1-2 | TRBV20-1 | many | CSATGQYYGYTF | TGCAGTGCCACGGGACAGTACTATGGCTACACCTTC
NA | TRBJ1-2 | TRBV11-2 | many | CASSLGLQGSNYGYTF | TGTGCCAGCAGCTTAGGATTACAAGGATCTAACTATGGCTACACCTTC
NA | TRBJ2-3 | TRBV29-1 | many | CSVDQSSTDTQYF | TGCAGCGTTGATCAGTCTAGCACAGATACGCAGTATTTT
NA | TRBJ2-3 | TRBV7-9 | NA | CASRMGDDTQYF | TGTGCCAGCCGGATGGGGGATGATACGCAGTATTTT
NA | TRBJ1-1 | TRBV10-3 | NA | CAISPRGQNTEAFF | TGTGCCATCAGTCCCAGGGGCCAAAACACTGAAGCTTTCTTT
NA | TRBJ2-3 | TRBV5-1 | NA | CASSEWTATDTQYF | TGCGCCAGCAGCGAGTGGACAGCTACAGATACGCAGTATTTT
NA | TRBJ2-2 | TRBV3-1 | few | CASSQQGSGELFF | TGTGCCAGCAGCCAACAGGGATCCGGGGAGCTGTTTTTT
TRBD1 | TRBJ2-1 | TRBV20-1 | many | CSASPGQGSNEQFF | TGCAGTGCTAGTCCGGGACAGGGGTCCAATGAGCAGTTCTTC
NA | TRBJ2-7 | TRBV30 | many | CAWSVPSYEQYF | TGTGCCTGGAGTGTACCATCCTACGAGCAGTACTTC
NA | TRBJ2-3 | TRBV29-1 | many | CSVSSQGSTDTQYF | TGCAGCGTCTCTAGCCAGGGTAGCACAGATACGCAGTATTTT
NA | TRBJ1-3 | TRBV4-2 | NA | CASSQEGTSGNTIYF | TGTGCCAGCAGCCAAGAGGGGACATCTGGAAACACCATATATTTT
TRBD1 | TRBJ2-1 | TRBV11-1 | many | CASSGTGGYSYNEQFF | TGTGCCAGCAGCGGGACAGGGGGATACTCCTACAATGAGCAGTTCTTC
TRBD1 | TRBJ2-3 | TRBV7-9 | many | CASSSRTGHTSTDTQYF | TGTGCCAGCAGCTCTCGGACAGGGCACACTAGCACAGATACGCAGTATTTT
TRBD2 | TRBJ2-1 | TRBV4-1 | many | CASSQEPGLATSSYNEQFF | TGCGCCAGCAGCCAAGAGCCGGGACTAGCCACGAGCTCCTACAATGAGCAGTTCTTC
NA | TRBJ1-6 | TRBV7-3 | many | CASSYDGSSPLHF | TGTGCCAGCAGCTACGACGGAAGTTCACCCCTCCACTTT
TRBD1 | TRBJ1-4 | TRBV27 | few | CASRRRTGGTEKLFF | TGTGCCAGCAGGCGACGGACAGGGGGCACTGAAAAACTGTTTTTT
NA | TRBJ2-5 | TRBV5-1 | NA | CASRTGREKETQYF | TGCGCCAGCAGGACGGGACGGGAGAAAGAGACCCAGTACTTC
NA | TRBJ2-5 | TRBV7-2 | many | CASSLGAAQTQYF | TGTGCCAGCAGCTTAGGGGCGGCCCAGACCCAGTACTTC
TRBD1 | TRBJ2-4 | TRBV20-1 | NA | CSARDRYKNIQYF | TGCAGTGCTAGGGACAGGTACAAAAACATTCAGTACTTC
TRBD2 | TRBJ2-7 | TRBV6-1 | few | CASSAQSGGGSYEQYF | TGTGCCAGCAGTGCACAGAGCGGGGGAGGATCCTACGAGCAGTACTTC
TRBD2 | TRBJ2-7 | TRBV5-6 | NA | CASSRLAGASPDEQYF | TGTGCCAGCAGCAGGTTAGCGGGGGCCTCTCCGGATGAGCAGTACTTC
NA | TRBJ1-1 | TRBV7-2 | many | CASSLDSGNLNTEAFF | TGTGCCAGCAGCTTAGACTCTGGTAATTTGAACACTGAAGCTTTCTTT